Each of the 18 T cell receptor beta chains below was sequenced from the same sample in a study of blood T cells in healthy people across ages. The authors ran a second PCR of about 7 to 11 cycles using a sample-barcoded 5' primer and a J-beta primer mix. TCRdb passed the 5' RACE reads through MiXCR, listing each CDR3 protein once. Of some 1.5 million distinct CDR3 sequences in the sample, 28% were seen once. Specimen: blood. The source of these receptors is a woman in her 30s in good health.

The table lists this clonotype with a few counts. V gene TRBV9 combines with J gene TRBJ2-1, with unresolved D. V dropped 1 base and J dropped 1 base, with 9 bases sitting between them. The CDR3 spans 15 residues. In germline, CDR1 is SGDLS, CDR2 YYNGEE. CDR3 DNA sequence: TGTGCCAGCAGCGTAACCGCTGGATCCTACAATGAGCAGTTCTTC. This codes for CASSVTAGSYNEQFF.

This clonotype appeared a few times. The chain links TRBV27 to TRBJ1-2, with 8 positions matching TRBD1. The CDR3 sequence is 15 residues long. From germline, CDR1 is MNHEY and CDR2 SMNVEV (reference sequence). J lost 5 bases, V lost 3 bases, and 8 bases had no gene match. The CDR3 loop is CASSFEDRAFYGYTF. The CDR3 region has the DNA TGTGCCAGCAGTTTCGAGGACAGGGCCTTTTATGGCTACACCTTC.

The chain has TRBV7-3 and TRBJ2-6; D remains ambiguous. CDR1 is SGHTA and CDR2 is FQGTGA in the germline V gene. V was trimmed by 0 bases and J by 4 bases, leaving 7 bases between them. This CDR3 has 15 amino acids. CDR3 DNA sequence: TGTGCCAGCAGCTTAACTCAAGCCGGGGCCAACGTCCTGACTTTC. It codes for CASSLTQAGANVLTF.

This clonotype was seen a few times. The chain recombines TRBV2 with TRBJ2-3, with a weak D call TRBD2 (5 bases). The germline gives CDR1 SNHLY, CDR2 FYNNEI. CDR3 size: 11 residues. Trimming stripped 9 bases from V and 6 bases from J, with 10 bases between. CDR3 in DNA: TGTGCCAGTCTTAGGAGGGATACGCAGTATTTT. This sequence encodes CASLRRDTQYF.

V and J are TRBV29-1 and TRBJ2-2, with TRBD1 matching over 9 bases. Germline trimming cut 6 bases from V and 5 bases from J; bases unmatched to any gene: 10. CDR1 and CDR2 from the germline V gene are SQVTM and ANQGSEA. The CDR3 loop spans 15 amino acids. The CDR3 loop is CSVGPRTGVTGELFF. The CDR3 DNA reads TGCAGCGTCGGTCCTCGGACAGGGGTGACCGGGGAGCTGTTTTTT.

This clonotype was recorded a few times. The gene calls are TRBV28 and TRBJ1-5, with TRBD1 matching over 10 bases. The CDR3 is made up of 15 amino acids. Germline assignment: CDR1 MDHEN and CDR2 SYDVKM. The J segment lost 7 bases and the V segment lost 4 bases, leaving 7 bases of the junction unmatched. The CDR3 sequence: CASSSRQGARQPQHF. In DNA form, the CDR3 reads TGTGCCAGCAGTTCCCGACAGGGGGCTAGGCAGCCCCAGCATTTT.

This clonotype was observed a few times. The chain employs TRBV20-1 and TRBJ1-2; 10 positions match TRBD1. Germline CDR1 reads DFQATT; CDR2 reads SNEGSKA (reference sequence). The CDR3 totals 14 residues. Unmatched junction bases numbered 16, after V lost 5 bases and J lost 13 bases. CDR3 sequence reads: CSAASFGTGDGGTF. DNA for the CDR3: TGCAGTGCTGCCAGTTTTGGGACAGGGGACGGAGGCACCTTC.

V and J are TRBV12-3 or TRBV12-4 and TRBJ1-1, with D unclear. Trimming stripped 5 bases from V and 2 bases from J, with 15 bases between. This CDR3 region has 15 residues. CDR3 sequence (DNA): TGTGCCAGCAGTCCGGGCAGGCGGTACAACACTGAAGCTTTCTTT. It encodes CASSPGRRYNTEAFF.

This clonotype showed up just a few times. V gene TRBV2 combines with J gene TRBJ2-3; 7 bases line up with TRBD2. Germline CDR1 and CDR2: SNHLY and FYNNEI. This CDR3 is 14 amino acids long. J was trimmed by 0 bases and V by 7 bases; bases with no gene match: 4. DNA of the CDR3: TGTGCCAGCAACGAAGCGGGAAGCACAGATACGCAGTATTTT. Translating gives CASNEAGSTDTQYF.

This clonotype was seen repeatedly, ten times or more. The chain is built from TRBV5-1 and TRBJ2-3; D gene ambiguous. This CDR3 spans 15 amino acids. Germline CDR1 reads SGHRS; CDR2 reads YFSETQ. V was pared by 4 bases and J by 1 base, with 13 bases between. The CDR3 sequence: CASSLDDLRTDTQYF. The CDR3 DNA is TGCGCCAGCAGCCTGGACGACCTCCGCACAGATACGCAGTATTTT.

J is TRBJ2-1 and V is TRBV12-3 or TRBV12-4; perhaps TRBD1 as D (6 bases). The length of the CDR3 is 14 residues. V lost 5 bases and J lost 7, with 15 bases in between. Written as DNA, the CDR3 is TGTGCCAGCAGTCCCCAGAACAGGGAGAATGAGCAGTTCTTC. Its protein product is CASSPQNRENEQFF.

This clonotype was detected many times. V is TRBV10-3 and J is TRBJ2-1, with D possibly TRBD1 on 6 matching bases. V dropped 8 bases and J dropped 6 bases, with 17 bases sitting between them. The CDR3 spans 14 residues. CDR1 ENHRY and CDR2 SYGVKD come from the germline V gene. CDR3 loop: CAIGGQGRINEQFF. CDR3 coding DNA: TGTGCCATCGGGGGCCAGGGCAGAATCAATGAGCAGTTCTTC.

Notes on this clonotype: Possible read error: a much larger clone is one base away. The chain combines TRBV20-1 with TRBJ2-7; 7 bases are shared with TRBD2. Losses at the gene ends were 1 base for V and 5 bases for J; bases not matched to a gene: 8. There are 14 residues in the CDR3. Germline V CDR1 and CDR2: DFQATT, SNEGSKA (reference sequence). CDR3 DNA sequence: TGCAGTGCTAGAGTAACGGGAGGATCGAACGAGCAGTACTTC. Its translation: CSARVTGGSNEQYF.

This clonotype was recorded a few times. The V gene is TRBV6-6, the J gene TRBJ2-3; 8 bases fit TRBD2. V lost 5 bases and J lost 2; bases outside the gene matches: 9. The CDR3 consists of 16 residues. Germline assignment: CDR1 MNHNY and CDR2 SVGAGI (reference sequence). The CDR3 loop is CASSGGLVGSTDTQYF. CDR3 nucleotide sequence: TGTGCCAGCAGTGGGGGACTAGTCGGGTCCACAGATACGCAGTATTTT.

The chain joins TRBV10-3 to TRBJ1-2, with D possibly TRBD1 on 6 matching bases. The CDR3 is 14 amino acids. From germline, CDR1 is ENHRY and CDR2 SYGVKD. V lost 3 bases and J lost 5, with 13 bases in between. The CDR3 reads CAISDGTRGYGYTF. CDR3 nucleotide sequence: TGTGCCATCAGTGATGGGACACGGGGTTATGGCTACACCTTC.

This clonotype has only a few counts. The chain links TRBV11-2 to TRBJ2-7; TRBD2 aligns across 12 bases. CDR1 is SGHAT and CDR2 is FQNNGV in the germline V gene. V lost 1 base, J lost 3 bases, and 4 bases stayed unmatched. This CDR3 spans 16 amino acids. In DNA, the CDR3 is TGTGCCAGCAGCTTAGTGACTAGCGGGAGTATCTACGAGCAGTACTTC. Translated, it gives CASSLVTSGSIYEQYF.

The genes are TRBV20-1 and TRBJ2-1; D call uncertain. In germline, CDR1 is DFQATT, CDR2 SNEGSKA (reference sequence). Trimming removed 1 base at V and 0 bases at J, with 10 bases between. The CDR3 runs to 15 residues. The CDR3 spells CSARGVASSYNEQFF. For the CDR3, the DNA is TGCAGTGCTAGAGGGGTGGCTAGCTCCTACAATGAGCAGTTCTTC.

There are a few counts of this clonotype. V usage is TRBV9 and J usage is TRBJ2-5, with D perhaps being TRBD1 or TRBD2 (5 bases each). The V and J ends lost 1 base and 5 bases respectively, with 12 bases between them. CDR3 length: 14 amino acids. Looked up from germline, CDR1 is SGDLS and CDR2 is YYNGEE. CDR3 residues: CASSVSSGPETQYF. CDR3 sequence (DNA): TGTGCCAGCAGCGTAAGTTCGGGGCCGGAGACCCAGTACTTC. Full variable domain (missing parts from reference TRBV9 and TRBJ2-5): DSGVTQTPKHLITATGQRVTLRCSPRSGDLSVYWYQQSLDQGLQFLIQYYNGEERAKGNILERFSAQQFPDLHSELNLSSLELGDSALYFCASSVSSGPETQYFGPGTRLLVL.